This T cell receptor beta chain appears in the sequencing data of a study of response to subunit inactivated influenza vaccine. Findings and limits, study-wide: The authors suggested that few new T cells are recruited per seasonal influenza vaccination.

Trimming removed 1 base from V and 0 bases from J, with 9 bases in between. The CDR3 has 16 residues. CDR1 and CDR2 (germline): LNHNV, YYDKDF (reference sequence). A single record per CDR3 protein comes from TCRdb applying MiXCR to the RT-PCR reads. This repertoire shows approximately 680,000 distinct CDR3 sequences, about a sixth found once; its top ten account for under 14%. Only a few counts were recorded for this clonotype. Its antigen remains unknown. The TCR originated in a man over 45 who received an inactivated influenza vaccine. V gene TRBV15 combines with J gene TRBJ1-4; possibly TRBD1 for D (5 bases). Material: PBMCs from blood, obtained roughly 13 days after vaccination. In nucleotides, the CDR3 is TGTGCCACCAGCAGAGCTCAGGGAGCAACTAATGAAAAACTGTTTTTT. Translated: CATSRAQGATNEKLFF. The full variable domain, its missing parts supplied by reference TRBV15 and TRBJ1-4, is DAMVIQNPRYQVTQFGKPVTLSCSQTLNHNVMYWYQQKSSQAPKLLFHYYDKDFNNEADTPDNFQSRRPNTSFCFLDIRSPGLGDTAMYLCATSRAQGATNEKLFFGSGTQLSVL.